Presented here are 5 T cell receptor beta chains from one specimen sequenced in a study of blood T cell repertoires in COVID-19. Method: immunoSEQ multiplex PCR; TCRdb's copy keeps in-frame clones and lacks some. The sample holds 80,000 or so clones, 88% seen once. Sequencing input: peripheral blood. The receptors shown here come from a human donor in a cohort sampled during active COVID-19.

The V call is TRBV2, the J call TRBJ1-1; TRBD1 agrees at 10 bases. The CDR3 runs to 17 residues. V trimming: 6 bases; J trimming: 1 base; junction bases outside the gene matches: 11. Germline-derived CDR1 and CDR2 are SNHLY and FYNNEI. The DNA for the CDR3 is TGTGCCAGCAGGGAAAGGGACAGGGGAGGGTGGAACACTGAAGCTTTCTTT. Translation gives CASRERDRGGWNTEAFF. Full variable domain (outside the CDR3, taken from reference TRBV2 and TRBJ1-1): EPEVTQTPSHQVTQMGQEVILRCVPISNHLYFYWYRQILGQKVEFLVSFYNNEISEKSEIFDDQFSVERPDGSNFTLKIRSTKLEDSAMYFCASRERDRGGWNTEAFFGQGTRLTVV.

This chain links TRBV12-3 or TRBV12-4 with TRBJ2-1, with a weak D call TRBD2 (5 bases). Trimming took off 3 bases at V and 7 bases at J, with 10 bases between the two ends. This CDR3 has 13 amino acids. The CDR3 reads CASSLSPGNEQFF. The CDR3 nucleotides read TGTGCCAGCAGTTTGTCGCCGGGAAATGAGCAGTTCTTC.

CDR3 nucleotide sequence: TGTGCTAGTGGTTTCGCTAAAGAGGGCCCGAATGAGCAGTTCTTC. Translated: CASGFAKEGPNEQFF. This sequence joins TRBV12-5 and TRBJ2-1, with a possible D match to TRBD2 (5 bases). The CDR3 consists of 15 residues. Germline V gives CDR1 LGHNT, CDR2 FRNRAP. Trimming left V 3 bases short and J 7 bases short, with 16 bases between.

CDR3 region: CASSLDWGLQETQYF. CDR3 bases: TGTGCCAGCAGCTTAGATTGGGGGCTACAAGAGACCCAGTACTTC. The chain recombines TRBV11-2 with TRBJ2-5; a weak D match, TRBD1 (6 bases). The CDR3 spans 15 residues. V was cut by 0 bases and J by 2 bases, with 10 bases left in between. Germline V gene lookup returns CDR1 SGHAT and CDR2 FQNNGV.

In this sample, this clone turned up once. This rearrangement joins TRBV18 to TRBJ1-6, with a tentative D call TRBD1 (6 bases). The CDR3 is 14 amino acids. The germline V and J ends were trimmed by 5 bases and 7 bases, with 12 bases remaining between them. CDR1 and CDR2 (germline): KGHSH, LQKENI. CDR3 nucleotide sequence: TGTGCCAGCTCATACAGGGAGCAGAATTCACCCCTCCACTTT. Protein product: CASSYREQNSPLHF.